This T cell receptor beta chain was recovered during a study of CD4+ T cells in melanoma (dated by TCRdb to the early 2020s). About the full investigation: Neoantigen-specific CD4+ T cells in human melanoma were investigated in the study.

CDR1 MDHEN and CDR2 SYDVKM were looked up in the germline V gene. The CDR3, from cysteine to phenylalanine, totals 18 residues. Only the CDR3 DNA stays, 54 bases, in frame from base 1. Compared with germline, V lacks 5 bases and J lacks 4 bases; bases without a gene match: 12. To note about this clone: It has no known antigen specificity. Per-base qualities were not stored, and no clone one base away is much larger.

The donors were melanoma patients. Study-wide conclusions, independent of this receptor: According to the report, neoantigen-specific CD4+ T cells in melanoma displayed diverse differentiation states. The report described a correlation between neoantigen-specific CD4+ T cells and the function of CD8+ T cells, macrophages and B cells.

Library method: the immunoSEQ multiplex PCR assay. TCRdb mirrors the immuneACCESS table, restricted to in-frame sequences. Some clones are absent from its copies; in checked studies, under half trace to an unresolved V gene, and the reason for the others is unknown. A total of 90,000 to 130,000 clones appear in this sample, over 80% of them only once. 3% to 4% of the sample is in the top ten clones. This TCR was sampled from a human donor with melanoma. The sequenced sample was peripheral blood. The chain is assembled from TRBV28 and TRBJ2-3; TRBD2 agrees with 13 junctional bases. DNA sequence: TGTGCCAGCAGTCCCTGGACGAGGACTAGCGGGAGTTCAGATACGCAGTATTTT. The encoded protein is CASSPWTRTSGSSDTQYF.